The 18 T cell receptor beta chains listed next were all sequenced from one sample in a study of T cells in Graves' hyperthyroidism and ophthalmopathy. Amplification of TCR beta CDR3 regions was performed using RNA transcripts as template. During a first-round RT-PCR of the TCR CDR3, the HTBI primer set was used. TCRdb reprocessed the multiplex PCR reads via MiXCR and lists one record per CDR3 protein. The table lists about 290,000 distinct CDR3 sequences, around 15% of them singletons. The specimen sequenced was blood. These receptors were taken from a woman in her thirties or forties with Graves' hyperthyroidism.

There are a few counts of this clonotype. A much larger clonotype is one base distant, so this may be a read error. The chain joins TRBV29-1 to TRBJ2-5; D may be TRBD2 (5 bases). Germline CDR1 SQVTM, CDR2 ANQGSEA. The CDR3 runs to 13 residues. V was trimmed by 4 bases and J by 8 bases, leaving 17 bases between them. CDR3 in DNA: TGCAGCGTTGGAGGGAGAAATGGAGGTACCCAGTACTTC. Translation: CSVGGRNGGTQYF.

J is TRBJ1-2 and V is TRBV6-1; D is ambiguous. The V gene lost 2 bases and the J gene lost 8 bases, with 18 bases spanning the gap. Germline CDR1 reads MNHNS; CDR2 reads SASEGT. This CDR3 comprises 15 residues. CDR3 sequence (DNA): TGTGCCAGCAGTGAATACCAAGTAGGAGTGAAGGGCTACACCTTC. This codes for CASSEYQVGVKGYTF.

This clonotype was detected many times. The rearrangement uses TRBV12-3 or TRBV12-4 and TRBJ1-5, with no clear D. Between the trimmed V and J ends, which lost 4 bases and 0 bases, there was a span of 10 bases. This CDR3 has 15 residues. CDR3: CASSSNRNSNQPQHF. DNA for the CDR3: TGTGCCAGCAGTTCGAACAGAAATAGCAATCAGCCCCAGCATTTT.

With regard to this clonotype: Since a much larger clone is just one base distant, this may be a read error. This likely comes from a read error, as the CDR3 has no conserved phenylalanine or tryptophan at its end. The rearrangement joins TRBV12-3 or TRBV12-4 to TRBJ2-7; tentatively, D is TRBD1 or TRBD2 (5 bases each). V was trimmed by 2 bases and J by 6 bases, leaving 11 bases between them. CDR3 length: 13 amino acids. CDR3 protein: CASSLLSGSEQYL. The CDR3 bases are TGTGCCAGCAGTTTACTGTCAGGGAGCGAGCAGTACCTC.

This clonotype was detected ten times or more. The chain links TRBV6-1 to TRBJ2-1, with 11 bases matching TRBD2. Germline assignment: CDR1 MNHNS and CDR2 SASEGT. The CDR3 extends over 16 amino acids. V was pared by 2 bases and J by 4 bases, with 4 bases of the junction left unmatched. The CDR3 sequence: CASSELAGGSYNEQFF. CDR3 nucleotides: TGTGCCAGCAGTGAACTAGCGGGAGGTTCGTACAATGAGCAGTTCTTC.

This clonotype has ten or more counts. V usage is TRBV28 and J usage is TRBJ1-1; D perhaps matches TRBD1 (6 bases). CDR1 MDHEN and CDR2 SYDVKM come from the germline V gene. The germline V and J ends were trimmed by 2 bases and 1 base, with 11 bases remaining between them. The CDR3 has 15 amino acids. DNA for the CDR3: TGTGCCAGCAGTTTAGGGGGGGGGCAGAACACTGAAGCTTTCTTT. Amino acid sequence: CASSLGGGQNTEAFF.

This clonotype came up a few times. This chain joins TRBV13 and TRBJ2-7, with 7 positions matching TRBD1. J was trimmed by 2 bases and V by 5 bases; bases with no gene match: 6. The CDR3 sequence is 14 residues long. Germline CDR1 is PRHDT and CDR2 is FYEKMQ (reference sequence). The CDR3 sequence: CASSTRDSTYEQYF. CDR3 sequence (DNA): TGTGCCAGCAGCACACGGGACAGCACCTACGAGCAGTACTTC.

The chain recombines TRBV2 with TRBJ1-5; D possibly corresponds to TRBD1 (5 bases). Germline V gene sequence: CDR1 SNHLY, CDR2 FYNNEI. This CDR3 contains 15 residues. Trimming shortened V by 6 bases and J by 4 bases, and 16 bases separated the two germline ends. The CDR3, as DNA: TGTGCCAGCAGCCCGATTCCGGGGCGAAATCAGCCCCAGCATTTT. Amino acids: CASSPIPGRNQPQHF.

This clonotype was seen ten or more times. This chain uses TRBV12-3 or TRBV12-4 with TRBJ1-5, with 7 bases lining up with TRBD1. There are 14 residues in the CDR3. V lost 5 bases, J lost 5 bases, and 6 bases stayed unmatched. CDR3 coding DNA: TGTGCCAGCAGTCCCACAGGGGACGATCAGCCCCAGCATTTT. Its translation is CASSPTGDDQPQHF.

On this clonotype: Since a much larger clone is just one base distant, this may be a read error. This sequence joins TRBV19 and TRBJ2-5; D gene unclear. This CDR3 spans 15 amino acids. The germline V gene encodes CDR1 LNHDA and CDR2 SQIVND (reference sequence). V lost 2 bases, J lost 2 bases, and 12 bases lay in between. CDR3 in DNA: TGTGCCAGTAGTATAAGGAAGGGCCCTCAAGAGACCCAGTACTTC. The encoded protein is CASSIRKGPQETQYF.

This rearrangement joins TRBV11-1 to TRBJ2-1; 7 bases fit TRBD2. CDR3 length: 15 residues. Germline V lookup: CDR1 SGHAT, CDR2 FQDESV (reference sequence). V was clipped by 0 bases and J by 3 bases; unmatched bases: 2. This chain's CDR3 is CASSLAGGYYNEQFF. The CDR3 nucleotides are TGTGCCAGCAGCTTAGCGGGAGGGTACTACAATGAGCAGTTCTTC.

This rearrangement joins TRBV14 to TRBJ2-1; 13 bases match TRBD2. Germline-derived CDR1 and CDR2 are SGHDN and FVKESK. V was clipped by 4 bases and J by 2 bases; unmatched bases: 5. This CDR3 contains 17 residues. CDR3 DNA sequence: TGTGCCAGCAGCCGCGGACTAGCGGGAGCTGCCTACAATGAGCAGTTCTTC. It encodes CASSRGLAGAAYNEQFF.

The V and J genes are TRBV20-1 and TRBJ2-1; D not certain. V lost 0 bases and J lost 8, with 11 bases in between. In germline, CDR1 is DFQATT, CDR2 SNEGSKA (reference sequence). The CDR3 loop spans 13 amino acids. CDR3 nucleotides: TGCAGTGCTAGAGATGGACCCAGAGATGAGCAGTTCTTC. It codes for CSARDGPRDEQFF.

This clonotype has ten or more counts. The gene calls are TRBV6-1 and TRBJ2-5; D is perhaps TRBD1 (5 bases). Trimming cost V 8 bases and J 5 bases, with 15 bases left between them. Germline assignment: CDR1 MNHNS and CDR2 SASEGT. This CDR3 is 13 amino acids long. The CDR3 protein is CASFSAGFETQYF. The DNA of the CDR3 is TGTGCCAGCTTCTCTGCAGGGTTTGAGACCCAGTACTTC.

Ten or more counts support this clonotype. The CDR3 loop is CASRPLDRADTQYF. As DNA, the CDR3 is TGTGCCAGCAGGCCCCTAGATAGGGCAGATACGCAGTATTTT. The genes are TRBV6-1 and TRBJ2-3, with D hard to call. The CDR3 contains 14 residues. From germline, CDR1 is MNHNS and CDR2 SASEGT. Trimming took 6 bases from V and 4 from J, leaving 14 bases between them.

The chain employs TRBV6-5 and TRBJ1-2; possibly TRBD1 for D (6 bases). From germline, CDR1 is MNHEY and CDR2 SVGAGI. This CDR3 contains 14 residues. Trimming left V 2 bases short and J 3 bases short, with 10 bases between. CDR3 nucleotides: TGTGCCAGCAGTTACGCCAGGGGCGACTATGGCTACACCTTC. Protein sequence: CASSYARGDYGYTF.

This clonotype was recorded many times. The chain couples TRBV7-9 to TRBJ1-6, with D unresolved. Germline V gives CDR1 SEHNR, CDR2 FQNEAQ (reference sequence). The CDR3 has 13 amino acids. Trimming removed 4 bases at V and 10 bases at J, with 11 bases between. CDR3: CASSSVGPSPLHF. For the CDR3, the DNA is TGTGCCAGCAGCTCGGTGGGCCCCTCACCCCTCCACTTT.

This clonotype occurred many times. The chain combines TRBV7-3 with TRBJ2-1; 7 nucleotides align to TRBD2. Germline V gene lookup returns CDR1 SGHTA and CDR2 FQGTGA. V dropped 5 bases and J dropped 3; count of bases not matched to a gene: 4. The CDR3 totals 14 residues. The CDR3 protein is CASSKSGVYNEQFF. CDR3 coding DNA: TGTGCCAGCAGCAAGAGCGGGGTCTACAATGAGCAGTTCTTC.